Presented here are 13 T cell receptor beta chains from one specimen sequenced in a study of shared clonotypes between healthy human individuals. Profiling relied on immunoSEQ multiplex PCR, and the TCRdb table lists in-frame clones only, not all of them. This sample has about 550,000 clones, with 95% found just once. Positively selected for CCR7, the CD45RO-negative cells used as naive CD8 cells excluded terminally differentiated effector memory CD45RA+ cells. What was sequenced was naive CD8+ T cells sorted from blood. The source is a woman aged 30 to 39 in good health.

The chain has TRBV2 and TRBJ2-3; unclear D gene. CDR3 length: 13 residues. Trimming removed 5 bases at V and 3 bases at J, with 9 bases between. Germline V CDR1 and CDR2: SNHLY, FYNNEI. CDR3 region: CASSPFKTDTQYF. CDR3 bases: TGTGCCAGCAGTCCGTTCAAAACAGATACGCAGTATTTT.

The chain employs TRBV4-1 and TRBJ2-5; TRBD1 or TRBD2 may be the D gene (6 bases each). The better agreement between TRBJ2-7 and the DNA end casts doubt on the J call. The germline gives CDR1 MGHRA, CDR2 YSYEKL. The CDR3 totals 13 residues. This CDR3 reads CASSLPGANEQYF. CDR3 in DNA: TGCGCCAGCAGCCTCCCGGGGGCCAACGAGCAGTACTTC.

The rearrangement uses TRBV28 and TRBJ2-7; D possibly uses TRBD1 or TRBD2 (5 bases each). Deletions cut 8 bases from V and 10 bases from J, with 18 bases between. Germline-derived CDR1 and CDR2 are MDHEN and SYDVKM. This CDR3 comprises 12 residues. The CDR3 protein is CASQISPGPQYF. The CDR3 nucleotides read TGTGCCAGCCAAATATCACCGGGACCTCAGTACTTC. The entire variable domain, with the rest obtained from reference TRBV28 and TRBJ2-7, is as follows: DVKVTQSSRYLVKRTGEKVFLECVQDMDHENMFWYRQDPGLGLRLIYFSYDVKMKEKGDIPEGYSVSREKKERFSLILESASTNQTSMYLCASQISPGPQYFGPGTRLTVT.

This chain connects TRBV25-1 to TRBJ2-3; the D call may be TRBD1 or TRBD2 (7 bases each). The CDR3 is made up of 17 amino acids. The germline V gene has CDR1 MGHDK and CDR2 SYGVNS. With 2 bases removed from V and 0 bases from J, the gap between germline ends came to 15 bases. The CDR3 spells CASSEISGGVSTDTQYF. DNA of the CDR3: TGTGCCAGCAGTGAAATCTCAGGGGGGGTTAGCACAGATACGCAGTATTTT.

This clone was counted a single time. The chain has TRBV6-5 and TRBJ2-7; D assignment may be TRBD1 or TRBD2 (6 bases each). The CDR3 is made up of 14 amino acids. Deletions cut 5 bases from V and 2 bases from J, with 13 bases between. The germline gives CDR1 MNHEY, CDR2 SVGAGI. Here the CDR3 DNA reads TGTGCCAGCAGTCTGCGGGGACAAACCTACGAGCAGTACTTC. Its translation is CASSLRGQTYEQYF.

The rearrangement links TRBV30 to TRBJ1-2; D unclear. V gave up 3 bases and J gave up 0 bases, with 8 bases separating them. There are 13 residues in the CDR3. Germline values: CDR1 GTSNPN, CDR2 SVGIG (reference sequence). The CDR3 DNA is TGTGCCTGGAGAGCAGGTACTAACTATGGCTACACCTTC. This codes for CAWRAGTNYGYTF.

This clone has a single count. J is TRBJ2-2 and V is TRBV6-4; D remains unclear. The CDR3 is 13 amino acids. Trimming shortened V by 7 bases and J by 0 bases, and 6 bases separated the two germline ends. Per germline, CDR1 MRHNA and CDR2 SNTAGT. The CDR3, as DNA: TGTGCCAGCATGGTACCGAACACCGGGGAGCTGTTTTTT. This sequence encodes CASMVPNTGELFF.

As DNA, the CDR3 is TGTGCCAGCAGCGCTCAGGCCGGGGAGCTGTTTTTT. This gives the protein CASSAQAGELFF. This chain links TRBV9 with TRBJ2-2; D is unclear. The CDR3 loop spans 12 amino acids. Germline V CDR1 and CDR2: SGDLS, YYNGEE. Trimming stripped 3 bases from V and 6 bases from J, with 6 bases between.

This rearrangement joins TRBV10-3 to TRBJ1-2; D possibly corresponds to TRBD1 (5 bases). The V gene lost 0 bases and the J gene lost 2 bases, with 10 bases spanning the gap. Germline values: CDR1 ENHRY, CDR2 SYGVKD. The length of the CDR3 is 15 residues. In nucleotides, the CDR3 is TGTGCCATCAGTGAGTCGATACAGGCAAACTATGGCTACACCTTC. As protein: CAISESIQANYGYTF.

The rearrangement joins TRBV7-9 to TRBJ2-7, with D tentatively TRBD1 (7 bases). CDR1 is SEHNR, CDR2 FQNEAQ, per germline (reference sequence). The CDR3 extends over 19 amino acids. The V gene lost 4 bases and the J gene lost 4 bases, with 29 bases spanning the gap. The CDR3 nucleotides are TGTGCCAGCAGCTCGCACCCCGGGACAGCCGATGCGGGGCAATACGAGCAGTACTTC. Translating gives CASSSHPGTADAGQYEQYF.

This clone was counted a single time. J is TRBJ2-5 and V is TRBV30; TRBD1 matches 10 bases. With 3 bases clipped from V and 5 bases from J, the junction kept 9 bases outside the gene matches. CDR3 length: 15 residues. CDR1 is GTSNPN, CDR2 SVGIG, per germline (reference sequence). The CDR3 nucleotides read TGTGCCTGGAGACCGACAGGGGGCCATGTGGAGACCCAGTACTTC. It encodes CAWRPTGGHVETQYF.

The chain couples TRBV11-2 to TRBJ2-1; 13 bases are a match to TRBD2. CDR3 length: 14 residues. In germline, CDR1 is SGHAT, CDR2 FQNNGV. J was trimmed by 9 bases and V by 5 bases; bases with no gene match: 4. The CDR3 coding sequence is TGTGCCAGCAGCACTAGCGGGGGGGGAAGTGAGCAGTTCTTC. Translated: CASSTSGGGSEQFF.

This sequence joins TRBV21-1 and TRBJ2-7; the table's D call, TRBD1, has no DNA check behind it. TRBV21-1 is recorded as a pseudogene. The CDR3 extends over 17 amino acids. The chain's CDR3 is CASSRGKGGAYVHEQYF. In DNA, the CDR3 is TGTGCCAGCAGCAGGGGGAAAGGGGGCGCATATGTCCACGAGCAGTACTTC.